This T cell receptor (beta chain) was identified in a study of shared clonotypes between healthy human individuals. Findings and limits, study-wide: A handful of donors shared about 4.8% of their naive CD4 clonotypes.

Assay: immunoSEQ multiplex PCR; the TCRdb copy retains only in-frame clones and omits some. The repertoire holds about 2.4 million clones, 93% seen once, with about 0.38% in the top ten. Remarks on this clone: Its antigen is not known.

HIV-negative, healthy adults without recent acute infections or vaccinations were the donors. All the donors were Caucasian adults who lived in Nashville, Tennessee. The receptor's source is a man between 18 and 35 years old in good health. Some clones in this sample may be carry-over from other donors' samples. Sequenced input: naive CD4+ T cells from PBMCs. Subset defined: CD45RA+ positively selected.

CDR3 region: CASSLTSIWSETQYF. In DNA, the CDR3 is TGCGCCAGCAGCTTGACCAGTATATGGTCGGAGACCCAGTACTTC. The chain recombines TRBV5-1 with TRBJ2-5; D not certain. This CDR3 region has 15 residues. The V and J ends lost 1 base and 5 bases respectively, with 15 bases between them. Germline CDR1 reads SGHRS; CDR2 reads YFSETQ.